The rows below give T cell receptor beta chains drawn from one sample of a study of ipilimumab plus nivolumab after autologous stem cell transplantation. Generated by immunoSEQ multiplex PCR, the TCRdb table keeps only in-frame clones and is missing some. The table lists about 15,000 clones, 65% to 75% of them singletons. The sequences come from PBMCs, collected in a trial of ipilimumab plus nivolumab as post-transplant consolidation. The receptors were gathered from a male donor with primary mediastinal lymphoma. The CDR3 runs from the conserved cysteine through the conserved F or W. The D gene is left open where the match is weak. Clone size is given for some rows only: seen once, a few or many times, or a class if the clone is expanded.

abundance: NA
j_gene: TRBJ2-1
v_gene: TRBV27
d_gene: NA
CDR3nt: TGTGCCAGCAGTCACTACAATGAGCAGTTCTTC
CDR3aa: CASSHYNEQFF

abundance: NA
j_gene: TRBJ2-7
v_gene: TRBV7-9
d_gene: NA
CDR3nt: TGTGCCAGCAGCCAATCCTCCTACGAGCAGTACTTC
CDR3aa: CASSQSSYEQYF

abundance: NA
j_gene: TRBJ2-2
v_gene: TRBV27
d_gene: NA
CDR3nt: TGTGCCAGCAGTTTCAGACGCCCGGAGGGAACCGGGGAGCTGTTTTTT
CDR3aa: CASSFRRPEGTGELFF

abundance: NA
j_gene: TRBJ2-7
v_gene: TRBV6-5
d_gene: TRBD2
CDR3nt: TGTGCCAGCAGTCCAAGCGGGAAAGGGTCCTACGAGCAGTACTTC
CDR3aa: CASSPSGKGSYEQYF

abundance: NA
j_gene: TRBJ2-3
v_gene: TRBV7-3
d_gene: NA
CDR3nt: TGTGCCAGCAGCTTGACAGGAACCACAGATACGCAGTATTTT
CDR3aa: CASSLTGTTDTQYF

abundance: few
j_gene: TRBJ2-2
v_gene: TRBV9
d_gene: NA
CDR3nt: TGTGCCAGCAGCGGAACTAGCTACACCGGGGAGCTGTTTTTT
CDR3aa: CASSGTSYTGELFF

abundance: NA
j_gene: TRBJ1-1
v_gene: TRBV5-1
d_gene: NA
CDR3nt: TGCGCCAGCAGCTATGGTCCGGTTGTCACTGAAGCTTTCTTT
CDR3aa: CASSYGPVVTEAFF

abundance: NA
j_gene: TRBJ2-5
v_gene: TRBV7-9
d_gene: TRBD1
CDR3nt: TGTGCCAGCAGCACTGCCACAGGGGGTGAAGAGACCCAGTACTTC
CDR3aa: CASSTATGGEETQYF

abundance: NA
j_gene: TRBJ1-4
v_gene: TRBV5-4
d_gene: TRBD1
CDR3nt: TGTGCCAGCAGTCCTACAGGGGGCGCGAATGAAAAACTGTTTTTT
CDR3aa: CASSPTGGANEKLFF

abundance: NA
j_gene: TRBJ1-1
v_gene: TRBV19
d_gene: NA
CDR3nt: TGTGCCAGTAGTAAATATGACCGGGCCTCGAACACTGAAGCTTTCTTT
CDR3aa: CASSKYDRASNTEAFF

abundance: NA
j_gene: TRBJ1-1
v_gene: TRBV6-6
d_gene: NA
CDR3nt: TGTGCCAGCAGTTACTCGGTAGGGAGGAACACTGAAGCTTTCTTT
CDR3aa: CASSYSVGRNTEAFF

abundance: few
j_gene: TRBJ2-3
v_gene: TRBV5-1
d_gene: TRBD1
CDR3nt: TGCGCCAGCAGCTTGGGGGACAGAAACACAGATACGCAGTATTTT
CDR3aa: CASSLGDRNTDTQYF

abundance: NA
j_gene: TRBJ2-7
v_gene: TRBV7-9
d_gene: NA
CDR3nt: TGTGCCAGCGGACTCAGCGTCTACGAGCAGTACTTC
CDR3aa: CASGLSVYEQYF

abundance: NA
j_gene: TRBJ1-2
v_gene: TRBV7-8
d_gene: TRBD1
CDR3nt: TGTGCCAGCAGCCGGACAGGGGGCGACTTTGACTATGGCTACACCTTC
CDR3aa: CASSRTGGDFDYGYTF

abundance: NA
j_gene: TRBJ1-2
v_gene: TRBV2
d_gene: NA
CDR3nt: TGTGCCAGCAGTGAAGCGCGTGGGGCAGTATTTCCCTTC
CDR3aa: CASSEARGAVFPF

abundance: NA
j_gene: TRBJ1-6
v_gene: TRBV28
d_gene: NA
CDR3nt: TGTGCCAGCAGCCCGACAGGTTACGGTAATTCACCCCTCCACTTT
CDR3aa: CASSPTGYGNSPLHF

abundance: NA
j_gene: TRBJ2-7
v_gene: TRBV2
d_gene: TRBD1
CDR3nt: TGTGCCAGCAGTACCGGGACAGGCTCCTACGAGCAGTACTTC
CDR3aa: CASSTGTGSYEQYF